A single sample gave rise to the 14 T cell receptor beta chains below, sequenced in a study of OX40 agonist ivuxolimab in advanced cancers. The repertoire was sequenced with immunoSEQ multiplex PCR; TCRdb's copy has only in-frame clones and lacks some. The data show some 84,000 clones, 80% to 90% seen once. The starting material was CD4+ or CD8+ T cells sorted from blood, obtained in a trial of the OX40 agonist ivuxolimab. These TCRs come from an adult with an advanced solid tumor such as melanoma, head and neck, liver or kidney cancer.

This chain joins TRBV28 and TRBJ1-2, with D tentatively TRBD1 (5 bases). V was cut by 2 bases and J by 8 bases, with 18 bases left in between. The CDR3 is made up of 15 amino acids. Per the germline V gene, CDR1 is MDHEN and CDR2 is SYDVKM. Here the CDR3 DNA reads TGTGCCAGCAGTTTACATGGGGACGGGTTAAAAGGCTACACCTTC. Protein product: CASSLHGDGLKGYTF.

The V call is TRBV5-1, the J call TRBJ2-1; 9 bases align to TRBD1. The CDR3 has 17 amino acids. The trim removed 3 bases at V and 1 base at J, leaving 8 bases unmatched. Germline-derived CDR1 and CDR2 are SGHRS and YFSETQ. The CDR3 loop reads CASSSVQGARSYNEQFF. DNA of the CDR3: TGCGCCAGCAGCTCAGTACAGGGGGCGAGGTCCTACAATGAGCAGTTCTTC.

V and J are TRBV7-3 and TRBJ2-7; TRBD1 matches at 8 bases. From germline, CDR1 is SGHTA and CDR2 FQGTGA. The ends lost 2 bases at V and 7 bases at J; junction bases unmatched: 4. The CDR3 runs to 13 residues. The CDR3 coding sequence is TGTGCCAGCAGCTTAGACAGGGGTGGGGAGCAGTACTTC. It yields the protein CASSLDRGGEQYF.

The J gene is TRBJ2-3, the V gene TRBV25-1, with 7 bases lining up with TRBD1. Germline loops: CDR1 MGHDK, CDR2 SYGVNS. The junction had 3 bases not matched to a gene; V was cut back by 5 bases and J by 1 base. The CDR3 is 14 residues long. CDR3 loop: CASSITGGTDTQYF. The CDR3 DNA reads TGTGCCAGCAGTATAACAGGGGGCACAGATACGCAGTATTTT.

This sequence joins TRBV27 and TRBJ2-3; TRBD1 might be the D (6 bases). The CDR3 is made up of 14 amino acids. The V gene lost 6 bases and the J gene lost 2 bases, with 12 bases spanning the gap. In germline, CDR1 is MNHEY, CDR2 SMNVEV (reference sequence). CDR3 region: CASSRGRFTDTQYF. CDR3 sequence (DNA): TGTGCCAGCAGCAGGGGACGGTTCACAGATACGCAGTATTTT.

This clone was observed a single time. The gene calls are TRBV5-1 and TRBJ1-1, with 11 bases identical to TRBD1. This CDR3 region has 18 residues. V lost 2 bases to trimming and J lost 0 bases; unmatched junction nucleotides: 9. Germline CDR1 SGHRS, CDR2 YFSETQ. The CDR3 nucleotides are TGCGCCAGCAGCTTCCTACCGCCGGGACAGGGGGTGAACACTGAAGCTTTCTTT. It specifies CASSFLPPGQGVNTEAFF.

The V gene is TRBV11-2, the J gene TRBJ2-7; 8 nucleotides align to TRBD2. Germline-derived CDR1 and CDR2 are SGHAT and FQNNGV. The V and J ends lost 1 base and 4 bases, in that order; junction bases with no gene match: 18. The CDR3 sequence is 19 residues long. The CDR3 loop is CASSLGSIRVSGAPYEQYF. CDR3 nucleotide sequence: TGTGCCAGCAGCTTAGGTTCGATTAGGGTTAGCGGGGCCCCTTACGAGCAGTACTTC.

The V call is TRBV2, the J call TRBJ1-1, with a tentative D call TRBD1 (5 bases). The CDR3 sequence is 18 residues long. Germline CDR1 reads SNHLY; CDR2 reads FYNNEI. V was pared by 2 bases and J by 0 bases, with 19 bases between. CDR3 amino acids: CASSELGEMSLMNTEAFF. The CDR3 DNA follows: TGTGCCAGCAGTGAATTGGGGGAAATGAGCCTTATGAACACTGAAGCTTTCTTT.

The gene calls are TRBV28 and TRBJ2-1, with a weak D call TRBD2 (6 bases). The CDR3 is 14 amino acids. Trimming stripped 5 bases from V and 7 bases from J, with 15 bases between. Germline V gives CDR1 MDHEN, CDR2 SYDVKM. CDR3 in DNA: TGTGCCAGCAGTCTCTCCGGGACTCTGAATGAGCAGTTCTTC. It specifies CASSLSGTLNEQFF.

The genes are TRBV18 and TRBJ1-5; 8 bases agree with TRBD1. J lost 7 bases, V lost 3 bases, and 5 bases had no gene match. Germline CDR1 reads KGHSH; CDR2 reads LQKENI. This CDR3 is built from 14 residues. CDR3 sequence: CASSPETGGQPQHF. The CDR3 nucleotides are TGTGCCAGCTCACCTGAAACAGGGGGGCAGCCCCAGCATTTT. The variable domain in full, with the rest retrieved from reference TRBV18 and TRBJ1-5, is NAGVMQNPRHLVRRRGQEARLRCSPMKGHSHVYWYRQLPEEGLKFMVYLQKENIIDESGMPKERFSAEFPKEGPSILRIQQVVRGDSAAYFCASSPETGGQPQHFGDGTRLSIL.

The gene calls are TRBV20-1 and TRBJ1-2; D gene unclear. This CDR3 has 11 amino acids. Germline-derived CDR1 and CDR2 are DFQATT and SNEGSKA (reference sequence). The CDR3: CRISVYGSYTF. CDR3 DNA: TGCAGGATATCGGTTTATGGTAGCTACACCTTC.

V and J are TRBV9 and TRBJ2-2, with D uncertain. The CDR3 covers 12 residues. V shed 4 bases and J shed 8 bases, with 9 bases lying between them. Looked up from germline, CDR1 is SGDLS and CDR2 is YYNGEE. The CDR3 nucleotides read TGTGCCAGCAGCCCCCACGAGGGGGAGCTGTTTTTT. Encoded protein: CASSPHEGELFF.

CDR3 region: CASSSSRVRGRWTGELFF. In DNA, the CDR3 is TGCGCCAGCAGCTCCAGCCGGGTCAGGGGGCGTTGGACCGGGGAGCTGTTTTTT. This chain joins TRBV4-1 and TRBJ2-2, with TRBD1 identical over 8 bases. The germline V gene encodes CDR1 MGHRA and CDR2 YSYEKL. The length of the CDR3 is 18 residues. Losses at the gene ends were 5 bases for V and 5 bases for J; bases not matched to a gene: 16.

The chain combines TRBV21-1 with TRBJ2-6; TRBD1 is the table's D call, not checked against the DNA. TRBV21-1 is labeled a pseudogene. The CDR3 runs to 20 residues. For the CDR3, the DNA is TGTGCCAGCAGCAGACCTTGCCGGGACAGGGATCTTTCTGGGGCCAACGTCCTGACTTTC. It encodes CASSRPCRDRDLSGANVLTF.